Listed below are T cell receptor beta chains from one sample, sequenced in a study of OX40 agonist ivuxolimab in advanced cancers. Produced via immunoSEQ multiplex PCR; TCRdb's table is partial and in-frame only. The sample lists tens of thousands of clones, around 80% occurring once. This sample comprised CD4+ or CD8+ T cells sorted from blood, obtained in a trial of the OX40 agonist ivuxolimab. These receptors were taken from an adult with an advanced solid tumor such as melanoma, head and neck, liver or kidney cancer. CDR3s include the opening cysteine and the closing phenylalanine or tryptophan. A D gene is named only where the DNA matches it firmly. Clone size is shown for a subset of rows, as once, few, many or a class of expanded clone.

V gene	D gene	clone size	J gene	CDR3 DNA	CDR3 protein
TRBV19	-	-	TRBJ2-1	TGTGCCAGTAGTACGATCCTCGGAGCGGGACAGGTTCACAATGAGCAGTTCTTC	CASSTILGAGQVHNEQFF
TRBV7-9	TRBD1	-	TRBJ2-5	TGTGCCAGCAGCCCCCCCGGAACAGGGGGCAACCCATATGAGACCCAGTACTTC	CASSPPGTGGNPYETQYF
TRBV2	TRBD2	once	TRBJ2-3	TGTGCCACCTTAGCGGGGGTCACAGATACGCAGTATTTT	CATLAGVTDTQYF
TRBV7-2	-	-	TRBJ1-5	TGTGCCAGCAGCAAAAGAGGCGAGGGTGCGGATCAGCCCCAGCATTTT	CASSKRGEGADQPQHF
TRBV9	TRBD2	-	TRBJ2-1	TGTGCCAGCAGCCCACCCCCGGGGGGCAATGAGCAGTTCTTC	CASSPPPGGNEQFF
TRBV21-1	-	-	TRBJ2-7	TGTGCCAGCAGCAAAGTCGGGGGTCAGGGGATCCCCTACGAGCAGTACTTC	CASSKVGGQGIPYEQYF
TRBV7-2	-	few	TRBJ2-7	TGTGCCAGCAGCTTAAGGGGGTTTTCCTACGAGCAGTACTTC	CASSLRGFSYEQYF
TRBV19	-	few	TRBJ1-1	TGTGCCAGTAGAATTTTGGATGAAGCTTTCTTT	CASRILDEAFF
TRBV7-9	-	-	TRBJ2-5	TGTGCCAGCAGCAAGAAGCCGTCGGGACTGCAACAAGAGACCCAGTACTTC	CASSKKPSGLQQETQYF
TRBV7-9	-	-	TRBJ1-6	TGTGCCAGCAGCTTAGAGGGGGGAGGTTCACCCCTCCACTTT	CASSLEGGGSPLHF
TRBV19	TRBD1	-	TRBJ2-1	TGTGCCAGTAGTCTTACAGGGGGCGATTGGTTGAACAATGAGCAGTTCTTC	CASSLTGGDWLNNEQFF
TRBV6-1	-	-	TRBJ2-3	TGTGCCACTACCGGGTTGAGGGACCCAGATACGCAGTATTTT	CATTGLRDPDTQYF
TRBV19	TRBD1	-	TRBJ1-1	TGTGCCAGCACGCGGGGGACAGGTGTAACTGAAGCTTTCTTT	CASTRGTGVTEAFF
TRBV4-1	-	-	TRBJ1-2	TGCGCCAGCAGCCAGTCCGGGCGGTGGGGCTACACCTTC	CASSQSGRWGYTF
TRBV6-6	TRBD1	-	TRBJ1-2	TGTGCCAGCAGTTACTTCTCAGGGACAGGGGCCTATGGCTACACCTTC	CASSYFSGTGAYGYTF
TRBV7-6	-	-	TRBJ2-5	TGTGCCAGCAGCTTAGGGGGGTGGCCGGGATTTCAAGAGACCCAGTACTTC	CASSLGGWPGFQETQYF
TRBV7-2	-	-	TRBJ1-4	TGTGCCAGCAGCTTAACCCTCGCCATTAATGAAAAACTGTTTTTT	CASSLTLAINEKLFF
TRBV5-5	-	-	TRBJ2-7	TGTGCCAGCAGCTTTCCTCAGCCCTACGAGCAGTACTTC	CASSFPQPYEQYF
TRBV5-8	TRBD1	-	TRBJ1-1	TGTGCCAGCAGCTCGACAGGGACGGGTCTCCCTGAAGCTTTCTTT	CASSSTGTGLPEAFF
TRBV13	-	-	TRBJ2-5	TGTGCCAGCAGCTCGACAGGCCAAGAGACCCAGTACTTC	CASSSTGQETQYF
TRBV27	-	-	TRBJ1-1	TGTGCCAGCTCTCTCCTGGGACAGAACACTGAAGCTTTCTTT	CASSLLGQNTEAFF
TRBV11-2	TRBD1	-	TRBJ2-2	TGTGCCAGCAGCCAGGGGGACACCGGGGAGCTGTTTTTT	CASSQGDTGELFF
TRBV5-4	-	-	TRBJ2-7	TGCGCCAGCAGCCAAGAGGCGGACTCCACCTACGAGCAGTACTTC	CASSQEADSTYEQYF
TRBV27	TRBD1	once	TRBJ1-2	TGTGCCAGCAGTTCCACAGGGGGCGGCTATGGCTACACCTTC	CASSSTGGGYGYTF
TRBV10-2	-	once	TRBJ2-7	TGCGCCAGCAGTGAGTTCGGAGTCTCCTACGAGCAGTACTTC	CASSEFGVSYEQYF
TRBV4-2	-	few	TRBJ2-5	TGTGCCAGCAGCCAAGATACGGGGGGACGGGGGGCCGTAGAGACCCAGTACTTC	CASSQDTGGRGAVETQYF
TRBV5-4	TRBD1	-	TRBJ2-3	TGTGCCAGCAGCTCAACGGGACAGGGGACAGATACGCAGTATTTT	CASSSTGQGTDTQYF
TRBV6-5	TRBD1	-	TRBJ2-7	TGTGCCAGCAGTAGGACAGGGGGCAACGAGCAGTACTTC	CASSRTGGNEQYF
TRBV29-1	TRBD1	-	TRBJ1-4	TGCAGCGTTCAAGGGGGGACAGGGGGCGAAGGTGAAAAACTGTTTTTT	CSVQGGTGGEGEKLFF
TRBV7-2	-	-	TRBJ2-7	TGTGCCAGCAGCTTTTATTTCTTAGGCGGGACGGTCTCCTACGAGCAGTACTTC	CASSFYFLGGTVSYEQYF
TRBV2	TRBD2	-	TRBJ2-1	TGTGCCAGCAGTGAAGGGCTAGCGGACCACAATGAGCAGTTCTTC	CASSEGLADHNEQFF
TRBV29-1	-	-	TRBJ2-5	TGCAGCGCTCGGTGGGGGGTCGAGACCCAGTACTTC	CSARWGVETQYF
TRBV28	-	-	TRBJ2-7	TGTGCCAGCAGTTTCTTCGGCCAGACCTACGAGCAGTACTTC	CASSFFGQTYEQYF
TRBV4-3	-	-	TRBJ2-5	TGCGCCAGCAGCCTGGGTCTCGGAGAGACCCAGTACTTC	CASSLGLGETQYF
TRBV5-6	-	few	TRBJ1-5	TGTGCCAGCAGCTCCGGGGGAGGCAATCAGCCCCAGCATTTT	CASSSGGGNQPQHF
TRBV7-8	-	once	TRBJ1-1	TGTGCCAGCAGCTTAGCTGAGCGGGGCATGAACACTGAAGCTTTCTTT	CASSLAERGMNTEAFF
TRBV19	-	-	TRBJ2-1	TGTGCCAGTGGTTCCTTCTCCTACAATGAGCAGTTCTTC	CASGSFSYNEQFF
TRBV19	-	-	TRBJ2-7	TGTGCCAGTAGTATTGAAGTGAGCTCGAAAGGCTACGAGCAGTACTTC	CASSIEVSSKGYEQYF
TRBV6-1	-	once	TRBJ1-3	TGTGCCAGCAGTGATCCCTGGGGAGTGTCCGCTGGAAACACCATATATTTT	CASSDPWGVSAGNTIYF